Each of the 5 T cell receptor beta chains below was sequenced from the same sample in a study of response to subunit inactivated influenza vaccine. One entry per CDR3 protein, called by TCRdb with MiXCR from the RT-PCR reads. The sample comprises about 570,000 distinct CDR3 sequences, over 9% of which are singletons, and about 11% rests with the top ten. The same specimen was also included in a second study, on T cells expressing NK-cell markers. That paper adds: With UMIs, 5'RACE template switching was used to make TCR beta cDNA.

The source was PBMCs from blood, collected on the day of vaccination. These receptors were collected from a man aged 45 to 65 who received an inactivated influenza vaccine.

This sequence joins TRBV29-1 and TRBJ2-5; perhaps TRBD1 as D (6 bases). Germline values: CDR1 SQVTM, CDR2 ANQGSEA. Trimming pared 4 bases from V and 4 bases from J, leaving 19 bases between. The CDR3 contains 15 residues. The CDR3 DNA follows: TGCAGCGTTGGTTTCCGGGACACCCTGGGAGAGACCCAGTACTTC. Translation: CSVGFRDTLGETQYF.

This clonotype was detected a few times. J is TRBJ1-5 and V is TRBV24-1; D perhaps matches TRBD1 (6 bases). The CDR3 consists of 16 residues. V lost 2 bases to trimming and J lost 2 bases, with 12 bases between them. CDR1 is KGHDR, CDR2 SFDVKD, per germline. In DNA form, the CDR3 reads TGTGCCACCAGTGATTCCCACAGGGCGGGCAATCAGCCCCAGCATTTT. Its translation is CATSDSHRAGNQPQHF.

This chain links TRBV7-9 with TRBJ1-6; D perhaps matches TRBD1 (5 bases). Looked up from germline, CDR1 is SEHNR and CDR2 is FQNEAQ (reference sequence). CDR3 length: 15 residues. Trimming took 1 base from V and 9 from J, leaving 13 bases between them. CDR3 nucleotide sequence: TGTGCCAGCAGCTTAGATGGCGTGGGGGGTTCACCCCTCCACTTT. Translating gives CASSLDGVGGSPLHF. Full variable domain (missing parts from reference TRBV7-9 and TRBJ1-6): DTGVSQNPRHKITKRGQNVTFRCDPISEHNRLYWYRQTLGQGPEFLTYFQNEAQLEKSRLLSDRFSAERPKGSFSTLEIQRTEQGDSAMYLCASSLDGVGGSPLHFGNGTRLTVT.

A few counts support this clonotype. The rearrangement joins TRBV28 to TRBJ2-4; either TRBD1 or TRBD2 may supply D (7 bases each). V was cut by 6 bases and J by 7 bases, with 16 bases left in between. The length of the CDR3 is 14 residues. CDR1 MDHEN and CDR2 SYDVKM come from the germline V gene. The CDR3 region is CASSQGGVRNIQYF. The CDR3 bases are TGTGCCAGCAGCCAGGGGGGGGTACGGAACATTCAGTACTTC.

The CDR3 spells CASSLVMSGYQETQYF. CDR3 DNA: TGTGCCAGCAGCTTAGTTATGTCGGGGTACCAAGAGACCCAGTACTTC. V gene TRBV7-8 combines with J gene TRBJ2-5; weak D call: TRBD2 (5 bases). Trimming shortened V by 1 base and J by 0 bases, and 12 bases separated the two germline ends. This CDR3 comprises 16 residues. Germline V gene lookup returns CDR1 SGHVS and CDR2 FQNEAQ.